The text below deals with one T cell receptor (beta chain). Its cognate antigen is unknown. Total RNA amounting to roughly 480 ng was the source from which TCR beta cDNA was made with a constant-region primer. Libraries of TCR beta came from three nested multiplex PCR rounds with slightly modified ARM-PCR. Running 9 to 11 cycles apiece, the first two PCR rounds relied on TRBV1-TRBV30 forward primers together with a C-beta reverse primer. TCRdb re-analysed the multiplex PCR reads in MiXCR, keeping a single row per CDR3 protein. Of 20,000 to 25,000 distinct CDR3 sequences in the sample, almost 80% were seen once. These data belong to a study of tumor-infiltrating lymphocytes in primary liver carcinoma. Study as a whole: There were roughly 3.5 to 7.5 million productive TCRbeta reads per sample, a yield similar across tissue types. Points from the study as a whole: Roughly 7.5-24% of top clones, and no more, occurred in all five tumor regions.

Each 20-30 mg portion of unsorted bulk tissue served as the source for co-extraction of RNA and DNA. Resecting the tumor surgically was how the patients' primary liver carcinoma was treated. CDR3 length: 15 amino acids. Germline CDR1 MNHNY, CDR2 SVGAGI (reference sequence). The V gene end was trimmed by 4 bases and the J gene end by 9 bases; junction bases not matched to a gene: 4. The V gene is TRBV6-6, the J gene TRBJ2-1; 15 nucleotides line up with TRBD2. Specimen: liver tumor tissue from sampling region 1. The subset: tumor region T1, superior pole. The TCR comes from a woman younger than 45 with primary liver carcinoma and hepatitis B virus infection. CDR3 sequence reads: CASSSRTSGRGEQFF. In DNA, the CDR3 is TGTGCCAGCAGTTCCAGGACTAGCGGGAGGGGTGAGCAGTTCTTC.